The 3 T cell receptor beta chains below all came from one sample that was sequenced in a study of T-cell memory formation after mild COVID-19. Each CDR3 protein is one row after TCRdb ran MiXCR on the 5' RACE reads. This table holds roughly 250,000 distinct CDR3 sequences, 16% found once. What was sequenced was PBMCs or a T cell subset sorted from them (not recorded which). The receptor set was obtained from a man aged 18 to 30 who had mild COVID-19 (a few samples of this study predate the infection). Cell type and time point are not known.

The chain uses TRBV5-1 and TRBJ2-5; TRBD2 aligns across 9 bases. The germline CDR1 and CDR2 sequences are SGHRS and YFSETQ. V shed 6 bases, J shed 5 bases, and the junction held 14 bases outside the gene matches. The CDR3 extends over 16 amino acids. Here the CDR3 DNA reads TGCGCCAGCACGCGGGGGGGGGCCGACACCAGGGAGACCCAGTACTTC. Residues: CASTRGGADTRETQYF.

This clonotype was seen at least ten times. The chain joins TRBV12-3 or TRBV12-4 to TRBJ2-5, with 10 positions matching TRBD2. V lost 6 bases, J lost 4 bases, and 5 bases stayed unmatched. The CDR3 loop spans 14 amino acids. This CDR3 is CASSPWTSGETQYF. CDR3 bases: TGTGCCAGCAGCCCTTGGACTAGCGGAGAGACCCAGTACTTC.

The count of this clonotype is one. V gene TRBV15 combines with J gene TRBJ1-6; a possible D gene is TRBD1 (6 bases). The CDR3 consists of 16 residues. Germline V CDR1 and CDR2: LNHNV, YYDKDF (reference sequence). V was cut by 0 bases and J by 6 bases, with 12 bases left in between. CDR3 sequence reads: CATSRERTVFNSPLHF. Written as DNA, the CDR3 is TGTGCCACCAGCAGAGAAAGGACAGTGTTTAATTCACCCCTCCACTTT.